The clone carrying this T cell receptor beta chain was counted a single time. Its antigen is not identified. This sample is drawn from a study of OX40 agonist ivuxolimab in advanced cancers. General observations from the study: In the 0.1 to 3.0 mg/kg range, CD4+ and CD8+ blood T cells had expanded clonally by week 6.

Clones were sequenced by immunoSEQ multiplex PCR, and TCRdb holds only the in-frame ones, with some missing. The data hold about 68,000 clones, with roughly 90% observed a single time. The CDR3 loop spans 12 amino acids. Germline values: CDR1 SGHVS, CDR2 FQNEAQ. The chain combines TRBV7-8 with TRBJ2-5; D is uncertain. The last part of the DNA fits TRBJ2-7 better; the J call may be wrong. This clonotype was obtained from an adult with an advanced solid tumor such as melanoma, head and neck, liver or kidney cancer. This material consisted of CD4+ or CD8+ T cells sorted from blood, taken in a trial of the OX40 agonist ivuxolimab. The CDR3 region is CASSLVFGEQYF. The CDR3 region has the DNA TGTGCCAGCAGCTTAGTTTTTGGCGAGCAGTACTTC.